What follows are 3 T cell receptor beta chains derived from one specimen sequenced in a study of identical twins (dated by TCRdb to about 2016). Libraries came from 5' RACE. Data came from an Illumina HiSeq 2000. The public reads were reprocessed in TCRdb via fastp at Q25 and MiXCR, keeping in-frame beta chains. A single entry per CDR3 protein holds the most common genes and DNA from its merged rows. For this sample the table gives 1.5 million or so distinct CDR3 sequences, of which around 33% were detected only once. The ten most abundant clones make up about 0.25% of the sample. Sequencing used cord blood. These receptors came from a newborn girl in good health.

CDR3 nucleotides: TGTGCCACCAGTGAGGCGGGAGGGCTCTACAATGAGCAGTTCTTC. It encodes CATSEAGGLYNEQFF. This rearrangement joins TRBV24-1 to TRBJ2-1; TRBD2 matches 9 bases. Germline V gene lookup returns CDR1 KGHDR and CDR2 SFDVKD. With V trimmed by 4 bases and J by 3 bases, 3 bases remained unmatched. There are 15 residues in the CDR3.

The chain recombines TRBV20-1 with TRBJ2-2; D is unclear. V lost 3 bases to trimming and J lost 4 bases, with 12 bases between them. The CDR3 spans 14 residues. CDR1 and CDR2 from the germline V gene are DFQATT and SNEGSKA (reference sequence). The CDR3 region is CSASRLAPTGELFF. The CDR3 coding sequence is TGCAGTGCTAGTCGGCTGGCCCCCACCGGGGAGCTGTTTTTT.

This chain's CDR3 is CASSVRDNEQYF. Here the CDR3 DNA reads TGTGCCAGCAGTGTTCGAGATAATGAGCAGTACTTC. The chain has TRBV2 and TRBJ2-5, with D hard to call. The CDR3 contains 12 residues. V was pared by 4 bases and J by 11 bases, with 14 bases between. Looked up from germline, CDR1 is SNHLY and CDR2 is FYNNEI.